This entry concerns a single TCR beta chain. Antigen: not known. This sample stems from a study of identical twins. Study findings and constraints: Sharing of beta out-of-frame sequences by twins showed a weaker excess. Monozygotic twin pairs showed more out-of-frame TCR alpha sharing than models estimated. Insertion counts were lower in abundant cord blood beta clonotypes, a trend that memory repertoires did not show. Findings depended on cross-sectional statistics rather than tracking the same donors.

Germline loops: CDR1 MNHNS, CDR2 SASEGT. J was trimmed by 4 bases and V by 6 bases; bases with no gene match: 4. The CDR3 is made up of 14 amino acids. Using its own MiXCR run on the 5' RACE reads, TCRdb lists one record per CDR3 protein. The profile shows roughly 260,000 distinct CDR3 sequences, about 14% of them singletons. The clonotype originates from a woman aged 18-30 years in good health. Sample: memory (CD45RO+) T cells sorted from blood. The rearrangement uses TRBV6-1 and TRBJ2-2; the match to TRBD2 covers 8 bases. In nucleotides, the CDR3 is TGTGCCAGCAGGCGGGAGGATCGCACCGGGGAGCTGTTTTTT. It codes for CASRREDRTGELFF.